Sequencing of this TCR beta chain was carried out in a study of T cell changes during pregnancy in multiple sclerosis. The data were produced by immunoSEQ multiplex PCR, yet TCRdb's version contains in-frame clones alone and is incomplete. The data hold 80,000 to 100,000 clones, with around 91% observed a single time. Trimming cost V 7 bases and J 8 bases; bases outside gene matches: 4. This CDR3 contains 11 residues. Looked up from germline, CDR1 is MDHEN and CDR2 is SYDVKM. This sequence originates from a female donor in good health, enrolled as a control in a pregnancy study. Sequenced material: peripheral blood, taken after pregnancy. The V and J genes are TRBV28 and TRBJ1-2, with 7 bases fitting TRBD1. The CDR3 DNA is TGTGCCAGCAATGGACAGGACGGCTACACCTTC. Amino acid sequence: CASNGQDGYTF.